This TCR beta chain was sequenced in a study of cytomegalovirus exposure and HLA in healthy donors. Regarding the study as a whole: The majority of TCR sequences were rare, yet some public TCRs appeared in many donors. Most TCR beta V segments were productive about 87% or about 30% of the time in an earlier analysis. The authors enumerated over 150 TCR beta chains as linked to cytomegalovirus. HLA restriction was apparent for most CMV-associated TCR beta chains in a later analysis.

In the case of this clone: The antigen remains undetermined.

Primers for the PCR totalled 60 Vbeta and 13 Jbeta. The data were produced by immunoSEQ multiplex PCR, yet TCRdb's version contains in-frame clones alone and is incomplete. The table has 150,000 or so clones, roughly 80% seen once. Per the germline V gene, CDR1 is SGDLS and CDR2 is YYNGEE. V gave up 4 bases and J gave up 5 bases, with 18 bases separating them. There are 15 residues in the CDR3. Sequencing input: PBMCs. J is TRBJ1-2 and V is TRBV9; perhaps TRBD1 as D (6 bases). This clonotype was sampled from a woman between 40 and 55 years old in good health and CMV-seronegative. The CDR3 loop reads CASSLDPDSSYGYTF. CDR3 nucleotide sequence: TGTGCCAGCAGCCTAGATCCGGACAGCTCGTATGGCTACACCTTC.